This T cell receptor (beta chain) came from a study of blood T cell repertoires in COVID-19. The wider study: Sources were T cells, B-cell-depleted T cells, or PBMCs; the material itself was cDNA or gDNA.

Assay used: immunoSEQ multiplex PCR; TCRdb lists only in-frame clones, some missing. In the table there are roughly 46,000 clones, more than 70% of which are singletons. The germline CDR1 and CDR2 sequences are SGHDN and FVKESK. The CDR3 runs to 13 residues. Between the trimmed V and J ends, which lost 3 bases and 7 bases, there was a span of 12 bases. The source is a man aged 45 to 65 with active COVID-19. Input material: peripheral blood. The chain uses TRBV14 and TRBJ1-2; D possibly corresponds to TRBD1 (6 bases). The CDR3 spells CASSQGTTSGYTF. The CDR3 DNA follows: TGTGCCAGCAGCCAGGGGACAACGTCTGGCTACACCTTC.